A single sample is the source of the 13 T cell receptor beta chains below, sequenced in a study of blood T cell repertoires in COVID-19. Generated by immunoSEQ multiplex PCR, the TCRdb table keeps only in-frame clones and is missing some. Of fewer than 400,000 clones in the sample, roughly 90% are singletons; the top ten hold roughly 3.9%. The sequencing sample was made of PBMCs or T cells enriched from blood (not recorded which). The receptor source for this set is a woman between 25 and 40 years old who had been exposed to COVID-19.

Here the CDR3 reads CASSRDFSGNTIYF. CDR3 nucleotide sequence: TGTGCCAGCAGCCGGGACTTCTCTGGAAACACCATATATTTT. The chain combines TRBV6-5 with TRBJ1-3; D might be TRBD1 (5 bases). V gave up 6 bases and J gave up 0 bases, with 9 bases separating them. Germline assignment: CDR1 MNHEY and CDR2 SVGAGI. The CDR3 contains 14 residues.

This clone was seen once. The V call is TRBV7-8, the J call TRBJ2-1, with D perhaps TRBD1 (5 bases). The CDR3 spans 15 residues. Germline V gene data show CDR1 as SGHVS and CDR2 as FQNEAQ. The ends were cut back, 5 bases at V and 2 bases at J, with 13 bases in the middle. CDR3 DNA: TGTGCCAGCAGCGTGGGGCGCTCCCCCTACAATGAGCAGTTCTTC. This gives the protein CASSVGRSPYNEQFF.

The gene calls are TRBV6-5 and TRBJ2-7; 8 bases map to TRBD2. The germline CDR1 and CDR2 sequences are MNHEY and SVGAGI. The CDR3 sequence is 15 residues long. V trimming: 8 bases; J trimming: 7 bases; junction bases outside the gene matches: 16. For the CDR3, the DNA is TGTGCCAGCCGACTGGGACGGGAGGGTGTGTGGGAGCAGTACTTC. Its translation: CASRLGREGVWEQYF.

This clone turned up a few times. V gene TRBV27 combines with J gene TRBJ1-1; D call uncertain. CDR1 and CDR2 from the germline V gene are MNHEY and SMNVEV (reference sequence). The CDR3 spans 13 residues. The ends were cut back, 3 bases at V and 5 bases at J, with 10 bases in the middle. CDR3 residues: CASSLALRTEAFF. Here the CDR3 DNA reads TGTGCCAGCAGTTTGGCCCTGAGGACTGAAGCTTTCTTT.

The rearrangement links TRBV19 to TRBJ1-5; a possible D gene is TRBD1 (6 bases). The germline gives CDR1 LNHDA, CDR2 SQIVND (reference sequence). Deletions cut 7 bases from V and 0 bases from J, with 13 bases between. There are 15 residues in the CDR3. The chain's CDR3 is CASTNKDSSNQPQHF. CDR3 nucleotides: TGTGCCAGTACCAATAAGGACAGTAGCAATCAGCCCCAGCATTTT.

V usage is TRBV7-3 and J usage is TRBJ1-1; D unresolved. Germline CDR1 reads SGHTA; CDR2 reads FQGTGA. The CDR3 sequence is 14 residues long. Deletions cut 5 bases from V and 1 base from J, with 11 bases between. CDR3 loop: CASSTGSGNTEAFF. CDR3 DNA sequence: TGTGCCAGCAGCACTGGATCGGGGAACACTGAAGCTTTCTTT.

The chain recombines TRBV5-4 with TRBJ1-2, with no clear D. V dropped 4 bases and J dropped 1 base, with 11 bases sitting between them. CDR1 and CDR2 from the germline V gene are SGHNT and YYREEE (reference sequence). This CDR3 comprises 14 residues. The CDR3 loop is CASSPPSVNYGYTF. The CDR3 DNA reads as TGTGCCAGCAGCCCCCCTTCGGTTAACTATGGCTACACCTTC. The full variable domain, with the rest looked up from reference TRBV5-4 and TRBJ1-2, is ETGVTQSPTHLIKTRGQQVTLRCSSQSGHNTVSWYQQALGQGPQFIFQYYREEENGRGNFPPRFSGLQFPNYSSELNVNALELDDSALYLCASSPPSVNYGYTFGSGTRLTVV.

This sequence joins TRBV7-2 and TRBJ2-1; 10 bases agree with TRBD2. This CDR3 is 13 amino acids long. Trimming removed 6 bases from V and 5 bases from J; junction bases left unmatched: 1. Germline V lookup: CDR1 SGHTA, CDR2 FQGNSA. CDR3 residues: CASRSGGDNEQFF. In nucleotides, the CDR3 is TGTGCCAGCAGGAGCGGGGGGGACAATGAGCAGTTCTTC.

The table lists this clone with a count of one. The chain combines TRBV6-5 with TRBJ1-6; no clear D gene. Germline V gives CDR1 MNHEY, CDR2 SVGAGI. This CDR3 is built from 15 residues. The ends were cut back, 3 bases at V and 7 bases at J, with 13 bases in the middle. The CDR3 DNA is TGTGCCAGCAGTTATCTGGGGAGACCAAATTCACCCCTCCACTTT. Translated, it gives CASSYLGRPNSPLHF.

CDR3 nucleotide sequence: TGTGCCAGCAGCTTATCCCGGGAAACCGGGGAGCTGTTTTTT. It yields the protein CASSLSRETGELFF. J is TRBJ2-2 and V is TRBV13, with D possibly TRBD2 on 5 matching bases. This CDR3 region has 14 residues. The V end lost 2 bases, the J end lost 5 bases, and 9 bases lay between the germline ends. The germline gives CDR1 PRHDT, CDR2 FYEKMQ (reference sequence).

This chain uses TRBV9 with TRBJ2-5, with D perhaps matching TRBD2 (5 bases). The CDR3 is 14 residues long. Germline V CDR1 and CDR2: SGDLS, YYNGEE. Trimming removed 7 bases from V and 1 base from J, with 14 bases in between. The CDR3 sequence: CASSRGRSQETQYF. DNA of the CDR3: TGTGCCAGCTCTCGGGGAAGAAGCCAAGAGACCCAGTACTTC.

This sequence joins TRBV18 and TRBJ1-3, with 10 positions matching TRBD1. The CDR3 has 20 residues. CDR1 KGHSH and CDR2 LQKENI come from the germline V gene. V dropped 4 bases and J dropped 0; count of bases not matched to a gene: 15. The CDR3 sequence is CASSLTGTGASISSGNTIYF. The CDR3 coding sequence is TGTGCCAGCTCACTAACCGGGACAGGGGCCTCTATAAGCTCTGGAAACACCATATATTTT.

The chain uses TRBV6-5 and TRBJ1-2, with D possibly matching TRBD1 (6 bases). Trimming cost V 6 bases and J 5 bases, with 19 bases left between them. The CDR3 runs 15 residues. Per the germline V gene, CDR1 is MNHEY and CDR2 is SVGAGI. For the CDR3, the DNA is TGTGCCAGCAGACCGAATACCAGGGGAACTTATGGCTACACCTTC. The encoded protein is CASRPNTRGTYGYTF.